This T cell receptor (beta chain) was profiled in a study of beta chain features in type 1 diabetes. About the research overall: Patients were similar to healthy donors in age and gender (as well as in cell yields). Study results and caveats: Possible PCR preference for shorter templates applied equally to patients and controls. TCRB CDR3 length was moderately but significantly reduced in all four CD4+ subsets of Type 1 diabetes patients. Researchers reported that naive, central memory and Treg TCRB repertoires appeared more similar in patients than in healthy donors.

The isolated RNA, all of it, was reverse transcribed, so expressed TCRB transcripts were what got sequenced. Here immunoSEQ multiplex PCR was the method, and the copy in TCRdb shows in-frame clones only, minus some. Of 300,000 to 350,000 clones listed, 9.3% are singletons. Remarks on this clone: Its antigen is not identified.

Every donor provided one heparinised blood draw, which averaged approximately 100 mL. Sequenced sample: central memory CD4+ T cells from blood. This receptor was taken from a man aged 25 to 40 with type 1 diabetes.

The CDR3 region is CASSGSGGPDTQYF. In nucleotides, the CDR3 is TGCGCCAGCAGTGGCTCAGGGGGACCAGATACGCAGTATTTT. V is TRBV10-2 and J is TRBJ2-3, with 7 bases lining up with TRBD1. Germline V gene data show CDR1 as WSHSY and CDR2 as SAAADI. The ends lost 4 bases at V and 4 bases at J; junction bases unmatched: 5. The CDR3 length is 14 residues.